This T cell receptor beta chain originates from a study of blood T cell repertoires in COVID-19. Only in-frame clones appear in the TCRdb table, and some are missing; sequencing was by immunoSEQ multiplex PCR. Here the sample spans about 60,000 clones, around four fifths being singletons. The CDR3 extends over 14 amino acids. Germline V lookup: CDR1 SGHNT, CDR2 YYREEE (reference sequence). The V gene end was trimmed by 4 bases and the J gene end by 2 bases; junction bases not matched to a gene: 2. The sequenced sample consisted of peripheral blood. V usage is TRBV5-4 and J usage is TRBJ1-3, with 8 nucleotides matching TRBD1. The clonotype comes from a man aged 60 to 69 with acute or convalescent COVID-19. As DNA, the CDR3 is TGTGCCAGCAGCGGGGACAGGCCTGGAAACACCATATATTTT. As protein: CASSGDRPGNTIYF.